This T cell receptor beta chain stems from a study of T cell repertoires in cytomegalovirus infection. Study-wide results and caveats: Carriage of CMV together with the relevant HLA was identifiable through cumulative public TCR beta family frequency. The ex vivo response was dominated by HLA-C-restricted CMV-specific TCR beta clonotypes.

V was clipped by 7 bases and J by 4 bases, with 14 bases between them. Germline V gives CDR1 MNHEY, CDR2 SVGEGT. The CDR3 length is 14 residues. To note about this clonotype: What it binds is not known.

One entry per CDR3 protein results from TCRdb running MiXCR on the reads. The repertoire holds 650,000 to 900,000 distinct CDR3 sequences, with 25% to 30% as singletons. This TCR came from a human donor in good health (CMV status not recorded). Some clones in this sample may be carry-over from other donors' samples. The material sequenced was cultured CD8+ T cells from PBMCs, taken from culture after CMV antigen stimulation. The gene calls are TRBV6-2 or TRBV6-3 and TRBJ2-1, with a weak D call TRBD1 (6 bases). The CDR3 sequence is CASTLTTGYNEQFF. In DNA, the CDR3 is TGTGCCAGCACCTTAACGACAGGATACAATGAGCAGTTCTTC.